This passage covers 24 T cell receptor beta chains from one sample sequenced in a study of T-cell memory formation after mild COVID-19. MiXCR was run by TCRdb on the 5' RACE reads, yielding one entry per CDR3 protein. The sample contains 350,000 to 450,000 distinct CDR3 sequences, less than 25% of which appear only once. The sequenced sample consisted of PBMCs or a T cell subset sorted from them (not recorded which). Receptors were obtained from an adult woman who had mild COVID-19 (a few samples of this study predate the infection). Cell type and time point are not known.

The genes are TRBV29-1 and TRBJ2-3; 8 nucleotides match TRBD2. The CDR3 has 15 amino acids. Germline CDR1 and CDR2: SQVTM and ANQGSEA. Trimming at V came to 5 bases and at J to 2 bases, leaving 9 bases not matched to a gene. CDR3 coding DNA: TGCAGCGTTCAAAGAGCGGGGGACCCCACAGATACGCAGTATTTT. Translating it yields CSVQRAGDPTDTQYF.

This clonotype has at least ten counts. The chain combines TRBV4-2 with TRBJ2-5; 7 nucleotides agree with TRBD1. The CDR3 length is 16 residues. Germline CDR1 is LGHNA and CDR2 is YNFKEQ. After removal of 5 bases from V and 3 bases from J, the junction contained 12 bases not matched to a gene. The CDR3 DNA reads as TGTGCCAGCAGCGTCAAGCCCCAGGGGGTAGAAGAGACCCAGTACTTC. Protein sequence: CASSVKPQGVEETQYF.

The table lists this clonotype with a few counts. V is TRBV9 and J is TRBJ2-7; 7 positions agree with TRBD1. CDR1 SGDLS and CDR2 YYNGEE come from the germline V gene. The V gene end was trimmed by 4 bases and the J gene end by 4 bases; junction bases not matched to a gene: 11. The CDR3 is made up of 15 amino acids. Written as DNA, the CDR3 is TGTGCCAGCAGCCCCCACTATAAACAGGGGTACGAGCAGTACTTC. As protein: CASSPHYKQGYEQYF.

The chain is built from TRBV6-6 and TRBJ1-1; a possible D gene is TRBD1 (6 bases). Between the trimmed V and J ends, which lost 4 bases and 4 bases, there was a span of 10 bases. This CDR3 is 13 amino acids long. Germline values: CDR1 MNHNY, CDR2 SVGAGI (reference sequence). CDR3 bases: TGTGCCAGCAGTTGGACAGACTCCACTGAAGCTTTCTTT. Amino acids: CASSWTDSTEAFF.

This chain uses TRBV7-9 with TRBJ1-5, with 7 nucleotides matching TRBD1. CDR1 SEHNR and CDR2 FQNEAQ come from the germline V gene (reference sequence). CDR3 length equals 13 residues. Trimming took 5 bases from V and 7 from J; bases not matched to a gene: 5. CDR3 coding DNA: TGTGCCAGCAGCCGACAGGGTGGCCAGCCCCAGCATTTT. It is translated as CASSRQGGQPQHF.

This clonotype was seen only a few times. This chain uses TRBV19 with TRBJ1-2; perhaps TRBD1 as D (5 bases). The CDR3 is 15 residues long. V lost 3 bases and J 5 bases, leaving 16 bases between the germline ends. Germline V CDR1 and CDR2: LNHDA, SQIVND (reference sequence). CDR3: CASSIGGARAYGYTF. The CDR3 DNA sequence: TGTGCCAGTAGTATTGGTGGGGCCCGGGCGTATGGCTACACCTTC. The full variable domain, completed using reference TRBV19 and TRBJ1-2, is DGGITQSPKYLFRKEGQNVTLSCEQNLNHDAMYWYRQDPGQGLRLIYYSQIVNDFQKGDIAEGYSVSREKKESFPLTVTSAQKNPTAFYLCASSIGGARAYGYTFGSGTRLTVV.

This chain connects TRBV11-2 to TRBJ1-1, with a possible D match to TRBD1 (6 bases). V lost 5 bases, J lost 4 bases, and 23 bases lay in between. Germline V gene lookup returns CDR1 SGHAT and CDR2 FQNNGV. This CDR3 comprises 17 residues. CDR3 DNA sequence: TGTGCCAGCAGCGTACCGGGACACCGGATTGGTGGCACTGAAGCTTTCTTT. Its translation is CASSVPGHRIGGTEAFF.

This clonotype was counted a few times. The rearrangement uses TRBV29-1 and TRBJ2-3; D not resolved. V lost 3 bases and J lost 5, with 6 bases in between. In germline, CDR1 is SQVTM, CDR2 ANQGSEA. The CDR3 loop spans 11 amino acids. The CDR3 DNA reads TGCAGCGTTGATTGGAGAGATACGCAGTATTTT. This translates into CSVDWRDTQYF.

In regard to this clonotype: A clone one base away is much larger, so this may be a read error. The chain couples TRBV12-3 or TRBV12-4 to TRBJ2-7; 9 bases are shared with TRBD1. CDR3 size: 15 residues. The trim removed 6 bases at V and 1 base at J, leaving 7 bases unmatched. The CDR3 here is CASRVAGTGSYEQYF. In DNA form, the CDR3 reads TGTGCCAGCAGAGTCGCCGGGACAGGGTCCTACGAGCAGTACTTC.

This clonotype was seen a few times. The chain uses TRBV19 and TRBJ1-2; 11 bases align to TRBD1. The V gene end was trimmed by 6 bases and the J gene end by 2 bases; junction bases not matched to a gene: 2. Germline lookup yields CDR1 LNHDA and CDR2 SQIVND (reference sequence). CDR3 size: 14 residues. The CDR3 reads CASRDRGRNYGYTF. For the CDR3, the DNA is TGTGCCAGTAGGGACAGGGGGCGAAACTATGGCTACACCTTC.

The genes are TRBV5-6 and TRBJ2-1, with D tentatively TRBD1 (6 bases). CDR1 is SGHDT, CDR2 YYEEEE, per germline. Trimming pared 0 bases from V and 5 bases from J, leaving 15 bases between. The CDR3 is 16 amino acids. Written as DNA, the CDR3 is TGTGCCAGCAGCTTGGCCCCCACACAGGGCAACAATGAGCAGTTCTTC. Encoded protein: CASSLAPTQGNNEQFF.

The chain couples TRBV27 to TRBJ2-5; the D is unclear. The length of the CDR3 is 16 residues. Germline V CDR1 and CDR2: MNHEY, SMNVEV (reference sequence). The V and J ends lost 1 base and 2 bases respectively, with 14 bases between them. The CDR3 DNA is TGTGCCAGCAGTTTATTAGGGCTCGGGTTACAAGAGACCCAGTACTTC. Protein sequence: CASSLLGLGLQETQYF.

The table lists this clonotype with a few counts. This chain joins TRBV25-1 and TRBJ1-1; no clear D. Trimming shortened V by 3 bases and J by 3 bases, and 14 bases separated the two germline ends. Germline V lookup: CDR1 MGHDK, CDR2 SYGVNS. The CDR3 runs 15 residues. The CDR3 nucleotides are TGTGCCAGCAGTGATGTGCGGGGATCTGACACTGAAGCTTTCTTT. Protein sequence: CASSDVRGSDTEAFF.

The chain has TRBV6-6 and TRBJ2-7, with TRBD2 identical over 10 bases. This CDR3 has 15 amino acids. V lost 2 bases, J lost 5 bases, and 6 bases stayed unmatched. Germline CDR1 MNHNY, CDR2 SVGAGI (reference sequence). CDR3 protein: CASSYLLAGAHEQYF. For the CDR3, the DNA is TGTGCCAGCAGTTACCTCCTAGCGGGAGCCCACGAGCAGTACTTC.

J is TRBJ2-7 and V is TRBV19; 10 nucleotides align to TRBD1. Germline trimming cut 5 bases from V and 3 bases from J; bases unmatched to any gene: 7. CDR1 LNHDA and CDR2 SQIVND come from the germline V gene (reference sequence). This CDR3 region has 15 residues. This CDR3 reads CASSADRGSLYEQYF. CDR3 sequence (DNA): TGTGCCAGTAGTGCGGACAGGGGGAGCCTCTACGAGCAGTACTTC.

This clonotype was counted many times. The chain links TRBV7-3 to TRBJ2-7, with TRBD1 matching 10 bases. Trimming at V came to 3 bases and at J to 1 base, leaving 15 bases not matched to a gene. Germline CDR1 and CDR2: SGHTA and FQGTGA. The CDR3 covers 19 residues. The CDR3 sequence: CASSFRTKAGDRGSYEQYF. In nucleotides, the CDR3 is TGTGCCAGCAGCTTCAGGACCAAGGCGGGGGACAGGGGTTCCTACGAGCAGTACTTC.

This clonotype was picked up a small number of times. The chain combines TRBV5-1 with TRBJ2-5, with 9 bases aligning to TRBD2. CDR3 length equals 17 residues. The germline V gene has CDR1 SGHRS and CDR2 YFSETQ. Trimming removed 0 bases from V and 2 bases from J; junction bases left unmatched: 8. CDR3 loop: CASSLGGGGAVQETQYF. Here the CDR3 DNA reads TGCGCCAGCAGCTTGGGAGGCGGGGGGGCCGTTCAAGAGACCCAGTACTTC.

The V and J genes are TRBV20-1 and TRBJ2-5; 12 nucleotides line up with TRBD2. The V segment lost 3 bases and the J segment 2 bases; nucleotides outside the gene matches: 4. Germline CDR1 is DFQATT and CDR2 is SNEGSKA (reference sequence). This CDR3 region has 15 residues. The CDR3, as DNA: TGCAGTGCTAGGGAGGGGACTAGCGGGCAAGAGACCCAGTACTTC. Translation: CSAREGTSGQETQYF.

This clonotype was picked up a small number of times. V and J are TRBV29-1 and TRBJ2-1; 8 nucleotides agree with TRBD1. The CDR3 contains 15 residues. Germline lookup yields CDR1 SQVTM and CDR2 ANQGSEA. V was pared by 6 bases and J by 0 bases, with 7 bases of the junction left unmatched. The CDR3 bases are TGCAGCGTGAAGACCGGGACAGGCTCCTACAATGAGCAGTTCTTC. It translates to CSVKTGTGSYNEQFF.

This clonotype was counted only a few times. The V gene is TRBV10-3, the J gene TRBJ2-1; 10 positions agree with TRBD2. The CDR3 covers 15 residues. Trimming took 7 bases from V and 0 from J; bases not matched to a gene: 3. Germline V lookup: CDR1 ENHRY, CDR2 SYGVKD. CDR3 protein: CAINPSGSSYNEQFF. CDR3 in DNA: TGTGCCATCAATCCTAGCGGGAGCTCCTACAATGAGCAGTTCTTC.

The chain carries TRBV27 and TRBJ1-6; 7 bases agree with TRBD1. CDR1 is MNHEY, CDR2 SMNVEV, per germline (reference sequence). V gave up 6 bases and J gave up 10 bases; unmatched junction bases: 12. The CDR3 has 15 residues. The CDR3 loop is CASRLYPAGGSPLHF. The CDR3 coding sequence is TGTGCCAGCAGGCTTTACCCTGCAGGGGGATCACCCCTCCACTTT.

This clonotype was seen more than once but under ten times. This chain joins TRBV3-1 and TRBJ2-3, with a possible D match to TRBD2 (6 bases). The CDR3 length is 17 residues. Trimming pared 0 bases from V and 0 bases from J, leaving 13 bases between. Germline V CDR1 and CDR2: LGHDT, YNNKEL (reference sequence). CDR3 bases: TGTGCCAGCAGCCAAGAGCGGCTCGGGACTAGCACAGATACGCAGTATTTT. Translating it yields CASSQERLGTSTDTQYF.

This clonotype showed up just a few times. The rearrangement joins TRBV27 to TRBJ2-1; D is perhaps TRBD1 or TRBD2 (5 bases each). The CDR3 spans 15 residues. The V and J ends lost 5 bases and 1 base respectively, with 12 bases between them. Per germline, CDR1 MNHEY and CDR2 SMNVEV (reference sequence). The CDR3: CASSQGTASYNEQFF. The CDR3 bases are TGTGCCAGCAGTCAAGGGACCGCATCCTACAATGAGCAGTTCTTC.

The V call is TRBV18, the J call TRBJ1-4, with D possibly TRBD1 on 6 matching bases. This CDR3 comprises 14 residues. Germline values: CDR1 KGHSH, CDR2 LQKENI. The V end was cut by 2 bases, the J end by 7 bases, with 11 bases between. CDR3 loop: CASSPYRESEKLFF. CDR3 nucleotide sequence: TGTGCCAGCTCACCATACAGGGAAAGTGAAAAACTGTTTTTT.